Listed below are T cell receptor beta chains from one sample, sequenced in a study of blood T cell repertoires in COVID-19. Assay used: immunoSEQ multiplex PCR; TCRdb lists only in-frame clones, some missing. There are roughly 60,000 clones in the sample; 65% to 85% occur only once, and about 25% lies in the top ten. The sequenced sample was peripheral blood. These receptors were obtained from a human donor in a cohort sampled during active COVID-19. CDR3s include the opening cysteine and the closing phenylalanine or tryptophan. The order of the fields is D gene, V gene, J gene, CDR3 length, clone size, CDR3 DNA, CDR3 protein. A D gene is named only where the DNA matches it firmly. Only some rows state a clone size, as once, few, many or a class for expanded clones.

NA,TRBV5-4,TRBJ2-1,12,NA,TGTGCCAGCAGCTGGGGAGGGGGTGAGCAGTTCTTC,CASSWGGGEQFF
TRBD2,TRBV5-6,TRBJ2-1,15,few,TGTGCCAGCAGCTGGACTAGCTTCTTATACAATGAGCAGTTCTTC,CASSWTSFLYNEQFF
TRBD1,TRBV6-5,TRBJ1-6,13,NA,TGTGCCAGCAGTAGACAGGGACTTGGACCCCTCCACTTT,CASSRQGLGPLHF
NA,TRBV5-5,TRBJ1-5,15,once,TGTGCCAGCAGCTTGGGGACTCAAATCAATCAGCCCCAGCATTTT,CASSLGTQINQPQHF
TRBD2,TRBV7-3,TRBJ2-1,15,NA,TGTGCCAGCAGCCAGACTAGCGGGGGGTGGAATGAGCAGTTCTTC,CASSQTSGGWNEQFF
NA,TRBV3-1/TRBV3-2,TRBJ2-3,14,NA,TGTGCCAGCAGCCGCCGGGAGCTCACAGATACGCAGTATTTT,CASSRRELTDTQYF
NA,TRBV15,TRBJ1-4,18,NA,TGTGCCACCAGCAGAGACCGATCAACCGGGACGGGGGGTGGAAAACTGTTTTTT,CATSRDRSTGTGGGKLFF
NA,TRBV27,TRBJ1-2,14,NA,TGTGCCAGCACTCCCTCGAGAGGGTTCTATGGCTACACCTTC,CASTPSRGFYGYTF
TRBD2,TRBV5-6,TRBJ2-3,16,NA,TGTGCCAGCAGCCGACTAGCGGGGACTAGCACAGATACGCAGTATTTT,CASSRLAGTSTDTQYF
NA,TRBV27,TRBJ1-1,15,NA,TGTGCCAGCAGTCCCCGCTCGACAGCGAGGACTGAAGCTTTCTTT,CASSPRSTARTEAFF
NA,TRBV7-8,TRBJ1-1,12,NA,TGTGCCAGCAGCCCTGTTGGGGGCTGGGCTTTCTTT,CASSPVGGWAFF
NA,TRBV5-1,TRBJ2-3,13,NA,TGCGCCAGCAGTGGACTGGGCGCAGATACGCAGTATTTT,CASSGLGADTQYF
TRBD2,TRBV15,TRBJ2-7,17,NA,TGTGCCACCAGCAGGTCCTACCTTGGCGGGAGATCCTACGAGCAGTACTTC,CATSRSYLGGRSYEQYF
NA,TRBV4-1,TRBJ2-7,16,NA,TGCGCCAGCAGCCAAGATCTTGGGCAGGCTTACTACGAGCAGTACTTC,CASSQDLGQAYYEQYF
NA,TRBV7-2,TRBJ1-1,13,NA,TGTGCCAGCAGCCCCCTTAGCCGGACTGAAGCTTTCTTT,CASSPLSRTEAFF
NA,TRBV30,TRBJ2-7,14,few,TGTGCCTGGCGAGGGCAGGGGAAGAACTACGAGCAGTACTTC,CAWRGQGKNYEQYF
TRBD1,TRBV15,TRBJ1-2,14,once,TGTGCCACCAGCAGAGGGACAGGGGTTGGGGGCTACACCTTC,CATSRGTGVGGYTF
TRBD1,TRBV30,TRBJ1-2,15,few,TGTGCCTGGAGGAAGGGACAGGAGTCTAACTATGGCTACACCTTC,CAWRKGQESNYGYTF
TRBD1,TRBV4-1,TRBJ1-2,16,few,TGCGCCAGCAGCCAAGATTTGGACAGGGGGCTTGGCGGCTACACCTTC,CASSQDLDRGLGGYTF
NA,TRBV6-6,TRBJ1-5,13,NA,TGTGCCAGCAGTTACTCAGCAGGTCAGCCCCAGCATTTT,CASSYSAGQPQHF